The rows below give T cell receptor beta chains drawn from one sample of a study of cytomegalovirus exposure and HLA in healthy donors. Sequencing was performed with immunoSEQ multiplex PCR; in TCRdb, only in-frame clones are kept and a portion is missing. This sample yields 170,000 or so clones, of which roughly 80% are seen a single time; 2.5% to 3.5% belongs to the top ten. The sequenced sample was PBMCs. These receptors all stem from a woman aged 18-29 years in good health and CMV-seropositive. Both conserved end residues are part of each CDR3. The size field is filled for only some rows; it gives once, few, many or a size class.

cdr3_aa j_call v_call clone_size
CASSSRPGGRSDTQYF TRBJ2-3 TRBV4-1 .
CASSGDRANNEQFF TRBJ2-1 TRBV5-4 .
CASSLGQSYTGELFF TRBJ2-2 TRBV4-1 .
CASSFGDRVLFF TRBJ1-1 TRBV11-1 .
CASSVSGVGETQYF TRBJ2-5 TRBV9 .
CASTQQTMNTEAFF TRBJ1-1 TRBV7-8 .
CASSPTGGGTEAFF TRBJ1-1 TRBV6-1 .
CASSEGGLNTEAFF TRBJ1-1 TRBV25-1 .
CASRDRGGTNEKLFF TRBJ1-4 TRBV4-1 .
CASSTGALAGVGVTQYF TRBJ2-5 TRBV5-6 .
CASRTGTGVGYTF TRBJ1-2 TRBV19 .
CASSLRGGSYNEQFF TRBJ2-1 TRBV5-4 .
CASSFPRDRYNSPLHF TRBJ1-6 TRBV19 .
CAISESTRRGASDTQYF TRBJ2-3 TRBV10-3 once
CSVIGRNYGYTF TRBJ1-2 TRBV29-1 .
CASSQEARGNTDTQYF TRBJ2-3 TRBV4-2 .
CAISDMARGYTF TRBJ1-2 TRBV10-3 many
CASSLSLAGFYNEQFF TRBJ2-1 TRBV27 once
CASTHIWGQPPGYTF TRBJ1-2 TRBV19 .
CASSYSPIETQYF TRBJ2-5 TRBV6-6 .
CASSDRGPIYEQYF TRBJ2-7 TRBV2 .
CASSPVPRGENIQYF TRBJ2-4 TRBV18 .
CASSSGTGISEQYF TRBJ2-7 TRBV5-4 .
CASSATSGTGNEKLFF TRBJ1-4 TRBV6-1 .
CASSLQTGGNSPLHF TRBJ1-6 TRBV13 once
CASSFRGQETQYF TRBJ2-5 TRBV6-5 few
CASHTGLSTEAFF TRBJ1-1 TRBV6-1 .
CASRQTGGLANYGYTF TRBJ1-2 TRBV5-4 .
CASRLITGTEAFF TRBJ1-1 TRBV5-4 .
CASSQEFNEGGYEQYF TRBJ2-7 TRBV4-1 .
CASSQRVTGATNEKLFF TRBJ1-4 TRBV4-3 .
CASKTGTPGETQYF TRBJ2-5 TRBV2 .
CASSYYLSGDTQYF TRBJ2-3 TRBV14 .
CASSSDRYLGYTF TRBJ1-2 TRBV5-1 .
CAARTGKNTEAFF TRBJ1-1 TRBV10-3 .
CASSVGQGASYEQYF TRBJ2-7 TRBV9 few
CASSVLAEAFF TRBJ1-1 TRBV2 .
CASSDRGQVSQIF TRBJ2-1 TRBV6-4 .
CASSQDTLEEQFF TRBJ2-1 TRBV7-8 .
CASSRTGTESHTQYF TRBJ2-3 TRBV5-4 .
CASRQGRDQPQHF TRBJ1-5 TRBV2 once
CASSFRGNEQFF TRBJ2-1 TRBV5-1 .
CSASATDTQYF TRBJ2-3 TRBV20-1 .
CASSPGAGARTDTQYF TRBJ2-3 TRBV18 .
CASSLGLAVTDTQYF TRBJ2-3 TRBV5-1 once
CSVADRHNEQFF TRBJ2-1 TRBV29-1 .
CASSLGGSNQPQHF TRBJ1-5 TRBV5-1 .
CASSKTGGSGANVLTF TRBJ2-6 TRBV18 .
CASSESTSGGNEQFF TRBJ2-1 TRBV10-1 many
CASRGESEHQPQHF TRBJ1-5 TRBV6-6 once
CASSSYSADRGNVGNTIYF TRBJ1-3 TRBV7-6 .
CAIRTGERNTIYF TRBJ1-3 TRBV2 .
CASSLRGRSFSQPQHF TRBJ1-5 TRBV5-1 .
CASSLGIGQGVYGYTF TRBJ1-2 TRBV5-4 .
CASSNHLSTGGVAFF TRBJ1-1 TRBV11-2 few
CASSMNTGGGEQYF TRBJ2-7 TRBV19 .
CASSQRTGAYEQYF TRBJ2-7 TRBV5-1 .
CASSHARQGGNNEQFF TRBJ2-1 TRBV4-1 .
CAITGKKDEKLFF TRBJ1-4 TRBV10-3 few
CASSVEWPEAFF TRBJ1-1 TRBV9 .